This TCR beta chain was obtained from a study of blood T cell repertoires in COVID-19. Per the original data handling: Estimation of nucleated cell counts relied on the amplification of reference gene primers. The data were produced by immunoSEQ multiplex PCR, yet TCRdb's version contains in-frame clones alone and is incomplete. V and J calls and clone size are copied from that table; D and trimming were computed from the DNA. The repertoire includes more than 95,000 clones, about four fifths of them detected once, and about 3.3% sits in the top ten. The germline V gene encodes CDR1 SGHRS and CDR2 YFSETQ. The CDR3 covers 15 residues. V lost 1 base and J lost 1, with 11 bases in between.

The sequenced sample consisted of peripheral blood. The sequence was obtained from a woman older than 75 with active or convalescent COVID-19. The chain is built from TRBV5-1 and TRBJ1-1; D is unclear. This CDR3 is CASSLLGRPNTEAFF. CDR3 in DNA: TGCGCCAGCAGCTTGCTAGGCAGACCGAACACTGAAGCTTTCTTT.